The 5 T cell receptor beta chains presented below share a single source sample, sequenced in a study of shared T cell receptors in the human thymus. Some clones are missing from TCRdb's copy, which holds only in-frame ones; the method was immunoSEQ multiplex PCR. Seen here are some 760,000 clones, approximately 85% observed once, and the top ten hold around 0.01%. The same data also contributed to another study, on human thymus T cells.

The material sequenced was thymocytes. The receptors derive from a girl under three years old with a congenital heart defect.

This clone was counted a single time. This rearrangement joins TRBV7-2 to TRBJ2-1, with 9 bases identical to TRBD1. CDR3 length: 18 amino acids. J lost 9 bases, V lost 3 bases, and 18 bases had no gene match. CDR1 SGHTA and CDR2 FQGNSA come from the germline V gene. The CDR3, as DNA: TGTGCCAGCAGCTTTACGCATACGACAGGGGGATCGACTAGTGAGCAGTTCTTC. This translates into CASSFTHTTGGSTSEQFF.

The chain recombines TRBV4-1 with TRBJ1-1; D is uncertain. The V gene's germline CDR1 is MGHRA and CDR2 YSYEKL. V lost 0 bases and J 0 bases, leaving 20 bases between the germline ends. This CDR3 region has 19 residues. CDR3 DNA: TGCGCCAGCAGCCAAGATCTCAGGAATTTAGGTGTACTGAACACTGAAGCTTTCTTT. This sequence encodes CASSQDLRNLGVLNTEAFF.

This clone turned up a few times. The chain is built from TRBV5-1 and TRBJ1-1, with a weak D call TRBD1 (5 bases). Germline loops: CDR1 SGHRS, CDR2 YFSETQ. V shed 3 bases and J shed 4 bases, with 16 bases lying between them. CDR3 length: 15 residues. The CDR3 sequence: CASSSLRGEGTEAFF. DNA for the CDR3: TGCGCCAGCAGCTCCCTGAGAGGGGAGGGCACTGAAGCTTTCTTT.

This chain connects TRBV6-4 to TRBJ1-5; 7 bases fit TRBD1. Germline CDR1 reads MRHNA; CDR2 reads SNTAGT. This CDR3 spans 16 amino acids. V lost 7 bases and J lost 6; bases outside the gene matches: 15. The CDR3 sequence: CASTYLRRGHGQPQHF. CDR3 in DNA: TGTGCCAGCACCTACCTGAGGAGGGGGCACGGTCAGCCCCAGCATTTT.

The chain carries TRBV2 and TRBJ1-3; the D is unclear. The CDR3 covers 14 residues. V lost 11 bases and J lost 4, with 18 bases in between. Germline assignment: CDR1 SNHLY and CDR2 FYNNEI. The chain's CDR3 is CASKPATGGNTIYF. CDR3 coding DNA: TGTGCCTCCAAGCCGGCGACCGGGGGAAACACCATATATTTT. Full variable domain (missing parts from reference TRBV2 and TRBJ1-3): EPEVTQTPSHQVTQMGQEVILRCVPISNHLYFYWYRQILGQKVEFLVSFYNNEISEKSEIFDDQFSVERPDGSNFTLKIRSTKLEDSAMYFCASKPATGGNTIYFGEGSWLTVV.